The subject of this entry is one TCR beta chain. This clone was observed a few times. Its specific antigen is unknown. Base qualities are not recorded, but no much larger clone differs from it by a single base. V is shortened by 2 bases, J by 2 bases, and the region joining them spans 6 bases. Reading from cysteine to phenylalanine, the CDR3 counts 12 amino acids. Only the CDR3 DNA stays, 36 bases, in frame from base 1. Taken from the germline V gene, the CDR1 and CDR2 loops are SQVTM and ANQGSEA. The sample comes from a study of persistence of HIV-infected CD4 T cells (dated by TCRdb to the early 2020s). For context, the study as a whole: The study isolated CMV- and HIV-1 Gag-responding CD4+ T cells from ART-treated individuals to examine antigen-driven clonal expansion of HIV-1-infected cells. The median time participants had been on suppressive ART was 8 years. Peripheral blood samples of up to roughly 200 mL were obtained at multiple time points, with the exception of two participants, for whom leukapheresis was performed at a single time point. The clonality of all cells in each sorted population was measured by TCRbeta sequencing, and the clonality of infected cells was measured by proviral sequencing. The TCR cluster analysis across participants included under ten participants for CMV and roughly 7 participants for Gag.

The immunoSEQ hsTCRB assay version 4 in survey mode was used to sequence TCRbeta repertoires from genomic DNA. For TCRbeta sequencing, genomic DNA was diluted to around 9.6 ng/uL, and up to roughly 1 ug was used per sample. The published analysis was carried out like this. TCRbeta data were analyzed in ImmunoSeq Analyzer 3.0, with diversity computed on productive nucleotide rearrangements. The improved Chao index was used to estimate lower-bound TCR diversity, and the Gini coefficient was used to estimate clonality using the Immunarch R package. Different nucleotide rearrangements encoding the same CDR3beta amino acid sequence were treated as distinct clonotypes. Differential abundance analysis found TCRbeta sequences that were significantly enriched in antigen-responding cells compared with anti-CD3/anti-CD28-activated cells. GLIPH2 grouped TCRs by predicted peptide-MHC specificity, both within each participant and across combined participant data sets. The clones in this table, taken by TCRdb from immuneACCESS, are in-frame only. Not every clone is retained; where verified, under half of the shortfall comes from an unresolved V gene, and the cause of the rest is unknown. V and J calls and clone size come straight from that table; D and trimming were deduced from the DNA. A total of 30,000 or so clones appear in this sample, roughly four fifths of them only once. The leading ten clones occupy more than 15% of the sample.

Summary of the overall study and its limitations: Few individuals were included in the study, and only a limited range of antigens was tested. Enrichment of degenerate expanded CDR3beta sequences was found in antigen-responding cells, suggesting convergent selection of CD4+ responses to CMV and Gag. Within the same sorted populations, how oligoclonal the TCRs were correlated with how oligoclonal the proviruses were. Significantly lower TCRbeta richness was observed in CMV- and Gag-responding cells than in anti-CD3/anti-CD28-responding cells, and higher oligoclonality was observed in CMV-responding cells than in CD3/CD28-stimulated and Gag-responding cells. Bulk TCR analyses could not be limited to the rare CMV-responding cells that actually contained HIV-1 proviruses.

What this sample's treatment or condition label stands for: suppressive antiretroviral therapy. A pool of overlapping HIV-1 Gag 15-mer peptides was used at roughly 0.95 ug per peptide per mL for cell stimulation. Memory populations depleted of antigen-responding cells were obtained by sorting nonresponding CD40L-negative CD69-negative CD45RO-high memory CD4+ T cells. Participants were HIV-1-infected adults who started suppressive ART during chronic infection. Participants had undetectable plasma HIV-1 RNA below 50 copies/mL for at least 4 years. To be included, a participant needed positive CMV serology and a CD4+ T cell count above 400 cells/uL. Before stimulation, PBMCs were isolated using density centrifugation and then depleted of CD8+ T cells. For roughly 17 hours, CD8-depleted PBMCs were stimulated with anti-CD28/CD49d costimulation, a CD40-blocking antibody, and enfuvirtide, which was added to prevent new infections. Cell sorting was performed on a Beckman Coulter MoFlo Legacy or XDP sorter, and dead cells were excluded with propidium iodide. Genomic DNA was extracted using the QIAamp DNA Mini Kit for samples with more than one million cells and using the Quick-DNA Microprep Kit for all other samples.

Sample: CD4+ T cells sorted from PBMCs after approximately 19-hour stimulation, taken from a patient who received antiretroviral therapy. In light of the paper, this sample's cell subset or site label describes: CD40L-CD69- CD45RO-high memory CD4 T cells not responding to Gag peptides. The receptor chain draws on TRBV29-1 and TRBJ1-2; the D segment cannot be called with confidence. This TCR was recovered from an adult woman with HIV who was CMV-seropositive. The nucleotide sequence is TGCAGCGTTGAACCGGGGAACTATGGCTACACCTTC. Its coded protein is CSVEPGNYGYTF.